These T cell receptor beta chains were read from a single sample in a study of T cell clones after liver transplantation. Sequencing used immunoSEQ multiplex PCR; TCRdb keeps in-frame clones, though not all of them. The sample has tens of thousands of clones; roughly 70% are singletons. Sequencing was performed on CD4+ T cells from blood, taken at the roughly 15-month timepoint. Receptors originate from a human patient who received a liver transplant. Some T cells may be the graft donor's. The CDR3 runs from the conserved cysteine through the conserved F or W. The D gene is left open where the match is weak. Size is omitted from some rows. Given values are once, few, many or a class for expanded clones.

d_call j_call clone_size v_call cdr3_aa cdr3_nt
. TRBJ1-3 . TRBV28 CASSLGHLSGNTIYF TGTGCCAGCAGTTTAGGACACCTCTCTGGAAACACCATATATTTT
. TRBJ2-1 . TRBV7-2 CASSPASGTRGQFF TGTGCCAGCAGTCCGGCCTCAGGAACTAGGGGACAGTTCTTC
TRBD1 TRBJ1-6 . TRBV5-1 CASSLEGRGLGSPLHF TGCGCCAGCAGCTTGGAGGGCAGGGGGTTAGGGTCACCCCTCCACTTT
. TRBJ1-1 . TRBV21-1 CASSKGGRGCVNTEAFF TGTGCCAGCAGCAAAGGGGGCAGGGGATGTGTGAACACTGAAGCTTTCTTT
. TRBJ1-1 . TRBV5-6 CASSSSTQGLNTEAFF TGTGCCAGCAGCTCATCCACACAGGGCCTGAACACTGAAGCTTTCTTT
. TRBJ1-3 . TRBV9 CASSPRDIRNTIYF TGTGCCAGCAGCCCGCGGGACATCCGAAACACCATATATTTT
. TRBJ2-5 . TRBV7-9 CASSNQGPSTETQYF TGTGCCAGCAGCAACCAGGGACCTAGTACGGAGACCCAGTACTTC
. TRBJ2-3 . TRBV6-6 CASSQPGTTDTQYF TGTGCCAGCAGCCAGCCCGGGACCACAGATACGCAGTATTTT
. TRBJ1-2 . TRBV9 CASSVDGDYGYTF TGTGCCAGCAGCGTCGACGGCGACTATGGCTACACCTTC
TRBD1 TRBJ1-5 . TRBV28 CASSSQGVQPQHF TGTGCCAGCAGTTCGCAGGGGGTCCAGCCCCAGCATTTT
TRBD2 TRBJ2-5 . TRBV11-2 CASSLDEFLAGKAQYF TGTGCCAGCAGCTTAGATGAGTTCCTAGCGGGAAAGGCCCAGTACTTC
TRBD2 TRBJ2-1 few TRBV9 CASSVAAGGPQDEQFF TGTGCCAGCAGCGTAGCAGCGGGAGGGCCTCAGGATGAGCAGTTCTTC
. TRBJ2-5 . TRBV25-1 CASSERGAWQETQYF TGTGCCAGCAGTGAGAGGGGGGCATGGCAAGAGACCCAGTACTTC
TRBD2 TRBJ2-1 . TRBV5-8 CASSSLGLAGENEQFF TGTGCCAGCAGCTCCTTGGGGCTAGCGGGAGAGAATGAGCAGTTCTTC
TRBD1 TRBJ2-7 . TRBV5-1 CASSLFSSAGGVEQYF TGCGCCAGCAGCTTGTTTTCATCGGCAGGGGGCGTCGAGCAGTACTTC
. TRBJ2-5 . TRBV5-1 CASSFRLQETQYF TGCGCCAGCAGCTTCCGACTCCAAGAGACCCAGTACTTC
. TRBJ1-5 . TRBV29-1 CSVGEQGRAQHF TGCAGCGTTGGGGAGCAGGGAAGAGCCCAGCATTTT
. TRBJ2-2 . TRBV5-1 CASSLVVGGELFF TGCGCCAGCAGCTTGGTCGTGGGAGGGGAGCTGTTTTTT
. TRBJ2-2 once TRBV6-6 CASRPGSQREELFF TGTGCCAGCAGACCCGGGTCTCAAAGGGAGGAGCTGTTTTTT
. TRBJ1-6 . TRBV6-5 CASRGTHNSPLHF TGTGCCAGCAGGGGTACCCATAATTCACCCCTCCACTTT
. TRBJ1-1 . TRBV10-3 CAISQQGLNTEAFF TGTGCCATCAGCCAACAGGGTCTGAACACTGAAGCTTTCTTT
. TRBJ1-6 . TRBV6-1 CASRDSGGNSPLHF TGTGCCAGCAGGGACAGCGGGGGAAATTCACCCCTCCACTTT
. TRBJ2-7 . TRBV6-5 CASSYSYHGAYEQYF TGTGCCAGCAGTTACTCGTATCACGGTGCCTACGAGCAGTACTTC
TRBD2 TRBJ2-7 . TRBV7-2 CASSFVSGGAESSYEQYF TGTGCCAGCAGCTTCGTCAGCGGGGGGGCGGAGAGCTCCTACGAGCAGTACTTC